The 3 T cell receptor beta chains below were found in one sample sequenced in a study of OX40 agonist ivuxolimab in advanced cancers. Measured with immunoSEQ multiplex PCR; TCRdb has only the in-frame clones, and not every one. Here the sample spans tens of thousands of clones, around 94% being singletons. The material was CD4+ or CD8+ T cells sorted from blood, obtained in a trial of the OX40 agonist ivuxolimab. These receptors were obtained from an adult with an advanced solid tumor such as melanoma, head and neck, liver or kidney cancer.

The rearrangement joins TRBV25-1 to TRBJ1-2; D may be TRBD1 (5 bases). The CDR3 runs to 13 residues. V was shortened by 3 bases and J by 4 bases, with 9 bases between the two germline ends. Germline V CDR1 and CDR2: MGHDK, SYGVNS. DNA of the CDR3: TGTGCCAGCAGTGATCGACAGAGCTATGGCTACACCTTC. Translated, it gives CASSDRQSYGYTF.

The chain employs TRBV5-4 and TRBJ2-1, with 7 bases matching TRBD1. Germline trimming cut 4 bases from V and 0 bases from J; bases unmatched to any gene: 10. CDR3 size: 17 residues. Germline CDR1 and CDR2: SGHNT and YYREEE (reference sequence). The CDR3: CASSPYRDSSSYNEQFF. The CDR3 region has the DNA TGTGCCAGCAGCCCCTACCGGGACAGCAGCTCCTACAATGAGCAGTTCTTC.

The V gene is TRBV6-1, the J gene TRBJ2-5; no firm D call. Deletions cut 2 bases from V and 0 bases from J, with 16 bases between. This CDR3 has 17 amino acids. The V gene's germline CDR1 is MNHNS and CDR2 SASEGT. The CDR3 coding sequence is TGTGCCAGCAGTGAATCTTCCCCTTACAGATACCAAGAGACCCAGTACTTC. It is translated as CASSESSPYRYQETQYF.